Sequencing of this T cell receptor beta chain was carried out in a study of shared clonotypes between healthy human individuals. Overall study results and limits: Researchers sampled only blood; tissue repertoires likely differ. Clonotypes shared by all four donors outscored non-shared clonotypes in generation probability.

The donors, all of them Caucasian adults, lived in Nashville, Tennessee. Germline V gene sequence: CDR1 SGHRS, CDR2 YFSETQ. V was cut by 1 base and J by 6 bases, with 14 bases left in between. This CDR3 has 15 residues. Genomic DNA of every subset was divided equally among multiple immunoSEQ plates. This table comes from immunoSEQ multiplex PCR, and its TCRdb copy is limited to in-frame clones, with some not included. This table has a few million clones, roughly nine tenths appearing once. Of note for this clone: Its antigen is currently unknown.

The genes are TRBV5-1 and TRBJ1-5; TRBD1 is a possible D gene (6 bases). The sequenced sample was naive CD4+ T cells sorted from blood. Subset noted: CD45RA+ positively selected. The sequence was collected from a man between 18 and 29 years old in good health. DNA for the CDR3: TGCGCCAGCAGCTTGATCGCAGGGGAGGGTCAGCCCCAGCATTTT. Protein: CASSLIAGEGQPQHF.